Listed below are T cell receptor beta chains from one sample, sequenced in a study of OX40 agonist ivuxolimab in advanced cancers. Assay: immunoSEQ multiplex PCR; the TCRdb copy retains only in-frame clones and omits some. The repertoire holds approximately 25,000 clones, with 65% to 90% as singletons. This specimen was CD4+ or CD8+ T cells sorted from blood, taken in a trial of the OX40 agonist ivuxolimab. The receptors here all came from an adult with an advanced solid tumor such as melanoma, head and neck, liver or kidney cancer. CDR3s leave out the opening cysteine and the closing phenylalanine or tryptophan.

ASSGGHFSGANVLT TRBV5-6
ATAWASGSTDTQY TRBV15
ASSLIAEYYEQY TRBV7-3
ASSDPRQSSYNSPLH TRBV9
ASSPKGGVHNYNEQF TRBV27
AWSVFEGADYGYT TRBV30
ASSESGYVSNQPQH TRBV6-1
ASSSLTGGAGTQY TRBV27
ASSLRDSSIYEQY TRBV27
ASSLEGGSGDTQY TRBV7-8
ASSAGLAGGNEQY TRBV9
ASSRTSGGNNEQF TRBV5-6
ASSEIGGMKGYT TRBV6-1
ASSDAGQGYNEQF TRBV6-4
ASTQRGAGEQY TRBV28
ASSQDPRTGPYEQY TRBV4-1
ASSSDTLKGATNEKLF TRBV5-4
ASSLGTDTEAF TRBV7-6
ASSPSDRDVYEQY TRBV7-9
ASSVGSGRSPYNEQF TRBV9
ASSQEASGGRYEQY TRBV14
ASSLTTSGIETQY TRBV5-1
ASSEGVGYT TRBV25-1
ASSQGPGWFGTGELF TRBV5-6
ASSLGREEDTQY TRBV5-1
ASSPQPGSGNEQF TRBV11-2
AISEPQASLDFLGANVLT TRBV10-3
ASSTAETQY TRBV6-6
ASSSSLTGFQPQH TRBV2
ASSNGLEDTQY TRBV28
ASSREHTGELF TRBV6-4
ASSSAFQETQY TRBV11-2
ASRDSLMNTEAF TRBV27
ASSLVWGSNNEQF TRBV4-1
ASSTGSYEQY TRBV5-8
ASSLGLGEEQF TRBV7-9
ASSIGTGDEQY TRBV19
SVEGGDYYEQY TRBV29-1
ASSLETQY TRBV7-9
ASSFLAGGPNEQF TRBV6-5
ASSATGIRDTQY TRBV19
ASSSGTGGTEAF TRBV13
ATNRGGGLDTQY TRBV19
ASSTTSAGEQY TRBV6-4
ASTAGVGTDTQY TRBV19
ASSFLGVAEGRSYEQY TRBV27
ATSRARNTEAF TRBV15
ASSQGGTGDYEQY TRBV4-1
AISDLGTRVPMNTEAF TRBV10-3
ASSPMTGDSKTQY TRBV7-9
ASSQGGSGVYEQF TRBV4-1
ASSLEAGGYEQY TRBV27
ACEGTASTGELF TRBV6-1
ASSARDRVSETQY TRBV5-6
ASSLSPVWDRDQSTEAF TRBV27
ASSLYEGQGDGYT TRBV28
ASGTGGMDTGELF TRBV6-5